This T cell receptor (beta chain) stems from a study of ipilimumab plus nivolumab after autologous stem cell transplantation. The CDR3 runs to 15 residues. V was clipped by 7 bases and J by 6 bases, with 20 bases between them. Germline V lookup: CDR1 MGHRA, CDR2 YSYEKL. Using immunoSEQ multiplex PCR, the repertoire was profiled, and TCRdb retains in-frame clones only, with some absent. This sample carries about 40,000 clones, more than 85% of them seen once, and the ten largest clones take 0.75% to 1%. The input for sequencing was PBMCs, taken in a trial of ipilimumab plus nivolumab as post-transplant consolidation. This sequence originates from a male donor with multiple myeloma. This chain uses TRBV4-1 with TRBJ2-3; the D gene is possibly TRBD1 (5 bases). CDR3 nucleotide sequence: TGCGCCAGCACGCCCCTTGCTGGGGCCTGGGATACGCAGTATTTT. Translation gives CASTPLAGAWDTQYF.